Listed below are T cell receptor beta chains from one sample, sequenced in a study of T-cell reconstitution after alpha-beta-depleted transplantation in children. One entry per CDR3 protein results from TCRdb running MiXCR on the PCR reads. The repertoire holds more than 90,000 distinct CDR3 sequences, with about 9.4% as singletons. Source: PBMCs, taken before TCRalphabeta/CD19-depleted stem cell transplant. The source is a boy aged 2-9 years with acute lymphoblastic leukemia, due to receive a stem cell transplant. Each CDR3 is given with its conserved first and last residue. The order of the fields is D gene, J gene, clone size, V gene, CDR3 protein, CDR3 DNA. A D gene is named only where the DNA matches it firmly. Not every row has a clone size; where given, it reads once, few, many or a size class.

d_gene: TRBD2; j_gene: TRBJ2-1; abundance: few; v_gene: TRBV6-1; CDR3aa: CASSLRLAERPDEQFF; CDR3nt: TGTGCCAGCAGCCTCCGCCTAGCGGAGCGTCCAGATGAGCAGTTCTTC
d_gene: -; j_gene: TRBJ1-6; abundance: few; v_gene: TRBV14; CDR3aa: CASSQRTYSPLHF; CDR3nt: TGTGCCAGCAGCCAGAGGACGTATTCACCCCTCCACTTT
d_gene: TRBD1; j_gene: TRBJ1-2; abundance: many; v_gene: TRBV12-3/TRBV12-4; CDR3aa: CASSQGARTGYNYGYTF; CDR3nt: TGTGCCAGCAGTCAGGGGGCAAGGACAGGGTATAACTATGGCTACACCTTC
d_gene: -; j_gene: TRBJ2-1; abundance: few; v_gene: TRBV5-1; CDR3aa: CASSPATGVYNEQFF; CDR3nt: TGCGCCAGCAGCCCCGCGACAGGAGTCTACAATGAGCAGTTCTTC
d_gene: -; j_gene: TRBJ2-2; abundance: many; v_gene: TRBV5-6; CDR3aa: CASSLGPDILAGELFF; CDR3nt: TGTGCCAGCAGCTTGGGCCCAGATATTCTCGCCGGGGAGCTGTTTTTT
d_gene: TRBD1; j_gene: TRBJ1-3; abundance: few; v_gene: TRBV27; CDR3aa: CASSLSGDRTGLISSGNTIYF; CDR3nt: TGTGCCAGCAGTTTATCGGGCGATAGGACAGGGCTAATTAGCTCTGGAAACACCATATATTTT
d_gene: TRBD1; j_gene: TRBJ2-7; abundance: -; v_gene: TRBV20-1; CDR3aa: CSARDVTRQGSFDEQYF; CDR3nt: TGCAGTGCTAGAGATGTCACACGACAGGGTAGTTTTGATGAGCAGTACTTC
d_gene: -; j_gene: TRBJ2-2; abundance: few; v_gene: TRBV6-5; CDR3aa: CASSYGGTGELFF; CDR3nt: TGTGCCAGCAGTTACGGTGGGACCGGGGAGCTGTTTTTT
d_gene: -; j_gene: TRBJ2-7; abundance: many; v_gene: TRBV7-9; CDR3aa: CASTTSVDKGSYEQYF; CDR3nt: TGTGCCAGCACCACAAGCGTGGACAAGGGCTCCTACGAGCAGTACTTC
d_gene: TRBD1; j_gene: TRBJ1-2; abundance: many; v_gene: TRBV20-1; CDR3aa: CSASPGTGNYGYTF; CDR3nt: TGCAGTGCTAGCCCCGGGACAGGGAACTATGGCTACACCTTC
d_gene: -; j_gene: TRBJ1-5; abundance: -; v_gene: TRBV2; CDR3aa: CASSVSRRSQPQHF; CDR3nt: TGTGCCAGCAGTGTTTCCAGGCGATCTCAGCCCCAGCATTTT
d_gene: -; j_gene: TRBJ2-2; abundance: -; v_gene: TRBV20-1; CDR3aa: CSAGRGGSNTGELFF; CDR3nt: TGCAGTGCTGGGCGGGGTGGGTCGAACACCGGGGAGCTGTTTTTT
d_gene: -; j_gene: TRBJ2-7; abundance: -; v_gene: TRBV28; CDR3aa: CASSSLSGTHPEQYF; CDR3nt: TGTGCCAGCAGCTCCCTATCCGGGACCCACCCCGAGCAGTACTTC
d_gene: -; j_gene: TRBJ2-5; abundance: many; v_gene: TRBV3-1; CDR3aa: CASSLPGNQETQYF; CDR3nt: TGTGCCAGCAGCCTTCCCGGGAACCAAGAGACCCAGTACTTC
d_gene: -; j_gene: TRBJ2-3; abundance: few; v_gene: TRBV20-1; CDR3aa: CSVHSRGSDTQYF; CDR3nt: TGCAGTGTCCACTCAAGGGGCTCAGATACGCAGTATTTT
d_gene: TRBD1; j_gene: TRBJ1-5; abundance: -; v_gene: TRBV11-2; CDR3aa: CASSFWPGQGATSNQPQHF; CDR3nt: TGTGCCAGCAGCTTCTGGCCGGGACAGGGGGCGACTAGCAATCAGCCCCAGCATTTT
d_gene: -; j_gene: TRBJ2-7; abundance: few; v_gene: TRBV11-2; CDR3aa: CASSLAELYEQYF; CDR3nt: TGTGCCAGCAGCTTAGCGGAGCTTTACGAGCAGTACTTC
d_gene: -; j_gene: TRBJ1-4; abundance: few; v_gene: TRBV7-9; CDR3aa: CAIPIGRTNEKLFF; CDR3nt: TGTGCCATCCCCATCGGACGGACTAATGAAAAACTGTTTTTT
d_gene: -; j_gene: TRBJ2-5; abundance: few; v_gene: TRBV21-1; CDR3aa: CASSNGRREGRGETQYF; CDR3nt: TGTGCCAGCAGCAATGGGCGGCGGGAGGGGCGTGGGGAGACCCAGTACTTC
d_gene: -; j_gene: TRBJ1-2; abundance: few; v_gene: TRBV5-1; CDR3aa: CASSLEQINYGYTF; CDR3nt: TGCGCCAGCAGCTTGGAGCAGATAAACTATGGCTACACCTTC
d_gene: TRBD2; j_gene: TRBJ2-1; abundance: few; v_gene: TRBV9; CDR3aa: CASSVGPLSGGGEQFF; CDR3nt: TGTGCCAGCAGCGTAGGCCCCTTGTCGGGAGGTGGTGAGCAGTTCTTC
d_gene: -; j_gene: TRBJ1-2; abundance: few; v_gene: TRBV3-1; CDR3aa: CASSRGVPVSYGYTF; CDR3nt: TGTGCCAGCAGCCGAGGGGTCCCAGTTTCTTATGGCTACACCTTC
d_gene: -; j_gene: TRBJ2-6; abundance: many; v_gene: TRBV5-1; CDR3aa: CASSLFGATSSGANVLTF; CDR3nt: TGCGCCAGCAGCTTGTTCGGGGCGACCTCCTCTGGGGCCAACGTCCTGACTTTC
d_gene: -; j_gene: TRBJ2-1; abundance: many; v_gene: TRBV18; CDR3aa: CASSPPQGTLTLNEQFF; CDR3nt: TGTGCCAGCTCACCACCACAGGGTACCCTGACCCTCAATGAGCAGTTCTTC
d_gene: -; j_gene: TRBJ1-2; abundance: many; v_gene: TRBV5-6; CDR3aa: CASSLGPPAGYGYTF; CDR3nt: TGTGCCAGCAGCCTGGGACCGCCGGCGGGCTATGGCTACACCTTC
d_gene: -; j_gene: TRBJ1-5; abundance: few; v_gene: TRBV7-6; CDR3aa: CASSLSQNQPQHF; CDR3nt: TGTGCCAGCAGCTTATCTCAAAATCAGCCCCAGCATTTT
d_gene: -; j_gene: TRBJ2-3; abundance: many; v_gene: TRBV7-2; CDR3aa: CASSPLVYTQYF; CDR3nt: TGTGCCAGCAGCCCTTTAGTGTATACGCAGTATTTT
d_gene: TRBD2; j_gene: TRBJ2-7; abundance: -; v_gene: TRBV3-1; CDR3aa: CASSQTRGGLAGGGSYEQYF; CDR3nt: TGTGCCAGCAGCCAAACGCGAGGGGGGCTAGCGGGAGGTGGGTCCTACGAGCAGTACTTC
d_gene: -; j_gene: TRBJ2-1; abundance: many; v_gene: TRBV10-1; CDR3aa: CASSESVTPPWEQFF; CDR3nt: TGCGCCAGCAGTGAGTCCGTGACCCCTCCGTGGGAGCAGTTCTTC
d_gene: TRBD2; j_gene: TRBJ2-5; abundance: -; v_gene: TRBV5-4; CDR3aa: CASSVQLGEGGETQYF; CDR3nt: TGTGCCAGCAGCGTCCAACTTGGGGAGGGCGGAGAGACCCAGTACTTC
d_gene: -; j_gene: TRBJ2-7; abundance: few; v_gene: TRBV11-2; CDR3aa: CASSSQRGEQYF; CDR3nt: TGTGCCAGCAGCTCCCAACGGGGGGAGCAGTACTTC
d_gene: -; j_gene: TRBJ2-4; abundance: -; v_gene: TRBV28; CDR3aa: CASRLSFGGAELAKNIQYF; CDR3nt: TGTGCCAGCAGGTTATCCTTTGGGGGGGCAGAGTTAGCCAAAAACATTCAGTACTTC
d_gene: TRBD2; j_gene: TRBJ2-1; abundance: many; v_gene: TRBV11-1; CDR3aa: CASSLLAGGLSSYNEQFF; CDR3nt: TGTGCCAGCAGCTTACTAGCGGGAGGGCTGAGCTCCTACAATGAGCAGTTCTTC
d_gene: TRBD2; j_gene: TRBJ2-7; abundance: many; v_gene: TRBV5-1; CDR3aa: CASSRREIAGGYEQYF; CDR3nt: TGCGCCAGCAGCCGCCGGGAAATAGCGGGAGGCTACGAGCAGTACTTC
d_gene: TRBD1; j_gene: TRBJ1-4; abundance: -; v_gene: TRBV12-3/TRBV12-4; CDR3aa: CASSLRQGGNEKLFF; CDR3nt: TGTGCCAGCAGTCTGCGACAGGGGGGGAATGAAAAACTGTTTTTT
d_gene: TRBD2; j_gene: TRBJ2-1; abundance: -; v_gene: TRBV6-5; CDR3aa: CASSFTSGRAEGNEQFF; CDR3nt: TGTGCCAGCAGTTTTACTAGCGGGAGGGCCGAGGGCAATGAGCAGTTCTTC
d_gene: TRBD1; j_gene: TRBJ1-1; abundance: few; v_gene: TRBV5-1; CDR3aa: CASSEGQGPGSIEAFF; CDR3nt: TGCGCCAGCAGCGAGGGACAGGGGCCCGGATCAATTGAAGCTTTCTTT
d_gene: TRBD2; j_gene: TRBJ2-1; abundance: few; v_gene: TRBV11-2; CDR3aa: CASSLLTSGAQFF; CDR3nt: TGTGCCAGCAGCTTATTGACTAGCGGCGCCCAGTTCTTC
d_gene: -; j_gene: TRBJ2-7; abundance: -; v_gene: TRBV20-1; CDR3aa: CSASHSAGAVTEQYF; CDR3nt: TGCAGTGCTAGTCATTCTGCAGGGGCGGTTACCGAGCAGTACTTC
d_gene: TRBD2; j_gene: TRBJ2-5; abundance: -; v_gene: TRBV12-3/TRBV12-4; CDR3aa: CASSFLAGVETQYF; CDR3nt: TGTGCCAGCAGTTTCCTAGCGGGAGTAGAGACCCAGTACTTC
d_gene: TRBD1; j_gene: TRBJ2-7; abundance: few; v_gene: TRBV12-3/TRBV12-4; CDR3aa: CASSLGWGQGAYEQYF; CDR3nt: TGTGCCAGCAGTTTAGGTTGGGGACAGGGAGCCTACGAGCAGTACTTC
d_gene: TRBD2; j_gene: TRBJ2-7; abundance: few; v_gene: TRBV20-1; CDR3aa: CSARQSGSRYEQYF; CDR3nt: TGCAGTGCTAGACAAAGCGGGAGCCGCTACGAGCAGTACTTC
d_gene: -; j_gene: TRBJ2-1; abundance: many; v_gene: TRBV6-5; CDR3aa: CASSHRDPTYNEQFF; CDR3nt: TGTGCCAGCAGCCACCGGGACCCCACCTACAATGAGCAGTTCTTC
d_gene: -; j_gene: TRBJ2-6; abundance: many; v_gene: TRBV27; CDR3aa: CASSLGRGASSGANVLTF; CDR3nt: TGTGCCAGCAGTTTGGGCAGGGGCGCTAGCTCTGGGGCCAACGTCCTGACTTTC
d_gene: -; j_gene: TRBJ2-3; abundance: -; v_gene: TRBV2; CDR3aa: CASSEGVTSTDTQYF; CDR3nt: TGTGCCAGCAGTGAAGGTGTAACTAGCACAGATACGCAGTATTTT
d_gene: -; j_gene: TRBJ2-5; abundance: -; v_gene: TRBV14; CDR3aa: CASSNDLRVETQYF; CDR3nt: TGTGCCAGCTCTAATGACCTCAGGGTAGAGACCCAGTACTTC
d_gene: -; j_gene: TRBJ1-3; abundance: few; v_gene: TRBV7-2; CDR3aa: CASSPQGGGNTIYF; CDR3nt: TGTGCCAGCAGCCCACAGGGCGGTGGAAACACCATATATTTT
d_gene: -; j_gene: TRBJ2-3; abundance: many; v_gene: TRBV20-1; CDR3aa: CSALVPDTQYF; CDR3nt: TGCAGTGCTCTAGTACCAGATACGCAGTATTTT
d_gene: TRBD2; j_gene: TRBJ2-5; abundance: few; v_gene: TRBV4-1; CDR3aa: CASSQGLAGGAIRETQYF; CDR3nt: TGCGCCAGCAGCCAAGGATTAGCGGGAGGAGCGATAAGGGAGACCCAGTACTTC
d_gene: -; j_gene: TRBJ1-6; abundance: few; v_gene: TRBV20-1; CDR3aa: CSARDSLYPYNSPLHF; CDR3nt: TGCAGTGCTAGAGACAGCCTTTATCCCTATAATTCACCCCTCCACTTT
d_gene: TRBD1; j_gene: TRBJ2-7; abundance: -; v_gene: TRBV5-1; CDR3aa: CASSDDRGVFKQYF; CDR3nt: TGCGCCAGCAGCGATGACAGGGGGGTCTTCAAGCAGTACTTC
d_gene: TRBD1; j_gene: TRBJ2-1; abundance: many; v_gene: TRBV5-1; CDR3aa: CASSLGTGQGADEQFF; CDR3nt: TGCGCCAGCAGCTTGGGGACGGGACAGGGGGCCGATGAGCAGTTCTTC
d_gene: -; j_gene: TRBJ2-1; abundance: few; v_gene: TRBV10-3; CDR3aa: CAISESTPGGMGNEQFF; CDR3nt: TGTGCCATCAGTGAGTCGACTCCCGGCGGTATGGGCAATGAGCAGTTCTTC
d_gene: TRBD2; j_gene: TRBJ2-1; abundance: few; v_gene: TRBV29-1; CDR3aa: CSVELRELNEQFF; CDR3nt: TGCAGCGTTGAGCTGCGGGAGTTGAATGAGCAGTTCTTC
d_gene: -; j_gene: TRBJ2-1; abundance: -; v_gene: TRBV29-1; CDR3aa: CSVPRQDYNEQFF; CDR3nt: TGCAGCGTCCCCCGACAGGACTACAATGAGCAGTTCTTC
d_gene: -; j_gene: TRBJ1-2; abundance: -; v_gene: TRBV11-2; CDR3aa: CASSLELSYTF; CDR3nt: TGTGCCAGCAGCTTAGAGTTGAGCTACACCTTC
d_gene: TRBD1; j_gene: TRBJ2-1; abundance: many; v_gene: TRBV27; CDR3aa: CASSLRAGQGGNEQFF; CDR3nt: TGTGCCAGCAGTTTACGAGCAGGACAGGGAGGCAATGAGCAGTTCTTC
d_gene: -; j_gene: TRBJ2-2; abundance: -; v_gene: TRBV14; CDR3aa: CAGKPGHPNTGELFF; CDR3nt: TGTGCCGGGAAACCGGGACACCCCAACACCGGGGAGCTGTTTTTT
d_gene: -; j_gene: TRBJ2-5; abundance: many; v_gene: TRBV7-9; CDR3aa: CASSLGSFQETQYF; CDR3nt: TGTGCCAGCAGCTTAGGCAGCTTCCAAGAGACCCAGTACTTC
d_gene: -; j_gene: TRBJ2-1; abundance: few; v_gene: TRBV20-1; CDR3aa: CSARDSQGSGSYNEQFF; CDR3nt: TGCAGTGCTAGAGATTCCCAGGGTAGCGGTTCCTACAATGAGCAGTTCTTC